The next 7 T cell receptor beta chains were all read from a single sample in a study of liver allograft versus peripheral blood T cells. Study context: Repertoires of T cell receptors in transplanted livers were compared with recipients' peripheral blood repertoires.

TCRdb reprocessed the reads with MiXCR, giving one entry per CDR3 protein. The profile covers about 10,000 distinct CDR3 sequences, with 19% appearing a single time and 1.5% to 2% taken by the ten largest. All receptors come from a human patient who had a liver transplant. Some of the T cells may derive from the graft donor.

By share, this clonotype counts as medium-sized. The chain has TRBV6-1 and TRBJ2-1, with 7 bases that match TRBD1. The germline gives CDR1 MNHNS, CDR2 SASEGT. V was pared by 2 bases and J by 8 bases, with 3 bases of the junction left unmatched. The CDR3 has 13 amino acids. The CDR3, as DNA: TGTGCCAGCAGTGAAAACAGGGGCGATGAGCAGTTCTTC. Protein: CASSENRGDEQFF.

This clonotype is termed medium-sized. This rearrangement joins TRBV5-6 to TRBJ2-1; D may be TRBD1 (6 bases). The CDR3 runs to 15 residues. V dropped 3 bases and J dropped 6 bases, with 16 bases sitting between them. Germline V gene lookup returns CDR1 SGHDT and CDR2 YYEEEE. The CDR3 DNA reads as TGTGCCAGCAGCTGGGTGCAGGGGTCGGTCAATGAGCAGTTCTTC. Its translation is CASSWVQGSVNEQFF.

By proportion, this clonotype is medium-sized. V is TRBV6-1 and J is TRBJ1-4, with D unclear. Between the trimmed V and J ends, which lost 9 bases and 4 bases, there was a span of 12 bases. This CDR3 contains 13 residues. In germline, CDR1 is MNHNS, CDR2 SASEGT. The CDR3, as DNA: TGTGCCAGTTCGAGAGGAGTTAATGAAAAACTGTTTTTT. As protein: CASSRGVNEKLFF.

About this clonotype itself: A single base separates this from a much larger clone, so it may be a read error. CDR3 sequence: CASGRGGEKMFF. The CDR3 DNA reads TGTGCCAGCGGGAGGGGCGGGGAAAAAATGTTTTTT. V usage is TRBV6-6 and J usage is TRBJ1-4; a possible D gene is TRBD1 (5 bases). Looked up from germline, CDR1 is MNHNY and CDR2 is SVGAGI (reference sequence). The CDR3 sequence is 12 residues long.

The chain carries TRBV10-3 and TRBJ1-2; D remains unclear. With 9 bases removed from V and 5 bases from J, the gap between germline ends came to 13 bases. The CDR3 has 12 amino acids. The V gene's germline CDR1 is ENHRY and CDR2 SYGVKD. The CDR3 loop is CAMRAQEYGYTF. The CDR3 nucleotides read TGTGCCATGAGAGCGCAGGAATATGGCTACACCTTC.

This clonotype was counted many times. The chain combines TRBV27 with TRBJ2-3; 11 nucleotides agree with TRBD2. The CDR3 has 16 amino acids. The germline V gene encodes CDR1 MNHEY and CDR2 SMNVEV (reference sequence). With 5 bases clipped from V and 3 bases from J, the junction kept 7 bases outside the gene matches. In nucleotides, the CDR3 is TGTGCCAGCAGTCCTATAGCGGGAGGGCCGACAGATACGCAGTATTTT. Translation gives CASSPIAGGPTDTQYF.

By frequency in the sample, this clonotype is medium-sized. The chain recombines TRBV6-2 or TRBV6-3 with TRBJ1-1; 7 bases are a match to TRBD1. The CDR3 has 14 residues. V gave up 6 bases and J gave up 1 base; unmatched junction bases: 5. Looked up from germline, CDR1 is MNHEY and CDR2 is SVGEGT. CDR3 sequence (DNA): TGTGCCAGCAGCGGACAGGCGAAGAACACTGAAGCTTTCTTT. Its translation is CASSGQAKNTEAFF.